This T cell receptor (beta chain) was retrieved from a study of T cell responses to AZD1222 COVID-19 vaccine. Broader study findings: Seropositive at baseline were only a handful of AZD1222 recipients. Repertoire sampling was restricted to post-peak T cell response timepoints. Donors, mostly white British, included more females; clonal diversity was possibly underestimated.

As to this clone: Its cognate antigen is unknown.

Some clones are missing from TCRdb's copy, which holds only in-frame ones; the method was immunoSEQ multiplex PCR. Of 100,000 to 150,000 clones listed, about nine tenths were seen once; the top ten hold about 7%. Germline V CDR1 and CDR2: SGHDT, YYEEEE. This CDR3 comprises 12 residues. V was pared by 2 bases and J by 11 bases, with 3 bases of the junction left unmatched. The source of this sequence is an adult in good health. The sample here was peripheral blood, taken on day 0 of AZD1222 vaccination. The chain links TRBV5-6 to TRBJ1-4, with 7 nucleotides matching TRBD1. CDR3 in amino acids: CASSFSRGKLFF. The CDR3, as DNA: TGTGCCAGCAGCTTTTCCAGGGGGAAACTGTTTTTT.